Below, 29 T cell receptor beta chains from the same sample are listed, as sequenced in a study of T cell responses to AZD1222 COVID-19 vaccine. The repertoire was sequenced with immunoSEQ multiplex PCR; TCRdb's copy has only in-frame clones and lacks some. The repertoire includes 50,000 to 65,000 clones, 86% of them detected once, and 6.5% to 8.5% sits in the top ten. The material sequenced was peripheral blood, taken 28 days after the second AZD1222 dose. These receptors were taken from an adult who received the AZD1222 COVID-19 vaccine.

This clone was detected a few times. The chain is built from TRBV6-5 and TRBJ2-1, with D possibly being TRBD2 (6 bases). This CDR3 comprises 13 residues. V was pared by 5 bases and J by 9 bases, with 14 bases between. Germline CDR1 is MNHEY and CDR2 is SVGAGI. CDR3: CASSPGGSGEQFF. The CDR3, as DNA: TGTGCCAGCAGTCCCGGAGGGTCAGGTGAGCAGTTCTTC.

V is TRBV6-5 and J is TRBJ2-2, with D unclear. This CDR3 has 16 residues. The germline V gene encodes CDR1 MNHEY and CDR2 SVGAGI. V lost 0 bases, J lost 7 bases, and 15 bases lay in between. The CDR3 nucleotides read TGTGCCAGCAGTTACTCAGCATTTGGTCGCATCGGGGAGCTGTTTTTT. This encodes CASSYSAFGRIGELFF.

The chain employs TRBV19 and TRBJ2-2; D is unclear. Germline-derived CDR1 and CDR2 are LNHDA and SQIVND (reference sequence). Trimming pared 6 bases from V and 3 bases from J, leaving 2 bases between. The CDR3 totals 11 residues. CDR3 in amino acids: CASRDTGELFF. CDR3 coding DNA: TGTGCCAGTAGGGACACCGGGGAGCTGTTTTTT.

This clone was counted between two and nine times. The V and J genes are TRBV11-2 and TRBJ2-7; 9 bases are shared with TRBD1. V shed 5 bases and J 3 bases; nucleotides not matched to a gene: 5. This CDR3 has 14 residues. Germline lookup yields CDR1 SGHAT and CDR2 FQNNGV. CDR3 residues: CASSPRTGVYEQYF. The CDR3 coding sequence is TGTGCCAGCAGCCCACGGACAGGGGTCTACGAGCAGTACTTC. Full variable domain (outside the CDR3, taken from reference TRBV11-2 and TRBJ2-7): EAGVAQSPRYKIIEKRQSVAFWCNPISGHATLYWYQQILGQGPKLLIQFQNNGVVDDSQLPKDRFSAERLKGVDSTLKIQPAKLEDSAVYLCASSPRTGVYEQYFGPGTRLTVT.

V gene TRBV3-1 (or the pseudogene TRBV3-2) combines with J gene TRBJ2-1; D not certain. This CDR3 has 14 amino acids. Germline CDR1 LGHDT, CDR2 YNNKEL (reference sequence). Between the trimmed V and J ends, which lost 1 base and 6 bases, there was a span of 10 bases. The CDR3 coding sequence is TGTGCCAGCAGCCAAGTAGATAGTTTCAATGAGCAGTTCTTC. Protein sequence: CASSQVDSFNEQFF.

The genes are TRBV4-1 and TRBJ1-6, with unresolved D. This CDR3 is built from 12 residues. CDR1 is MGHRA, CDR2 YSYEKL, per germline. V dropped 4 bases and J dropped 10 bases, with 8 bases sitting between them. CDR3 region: CASSPLGSPLHF. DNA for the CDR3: TGCGCCAGCAGCCCTCTTGGGTCACCCCTCCACTTT.

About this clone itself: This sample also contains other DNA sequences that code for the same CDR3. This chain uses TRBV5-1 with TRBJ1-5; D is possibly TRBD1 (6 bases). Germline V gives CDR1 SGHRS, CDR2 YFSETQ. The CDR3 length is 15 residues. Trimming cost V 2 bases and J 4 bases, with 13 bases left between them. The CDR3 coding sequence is TGCGCCAGCAGCTTAGCAGGGGCCAGTAATCAGCCCCAGCATTTT. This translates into CASSLAGASNQPQHF.

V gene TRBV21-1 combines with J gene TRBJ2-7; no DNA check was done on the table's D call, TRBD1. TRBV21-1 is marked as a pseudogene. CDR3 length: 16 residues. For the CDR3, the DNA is TGTGCCAGCAGCAAAGAGGGCCCGACAGGCGCCTACGAGCAGTACTTC. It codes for CASSKEGPTGAYEQYF.

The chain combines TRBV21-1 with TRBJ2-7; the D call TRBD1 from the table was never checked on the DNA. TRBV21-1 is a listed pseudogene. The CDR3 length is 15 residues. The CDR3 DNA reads TGTGCCAGCACACCTAGCAGGGGGACAACCTACGAGCAGTACTTC. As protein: CASTPSRGTTYEQYF.

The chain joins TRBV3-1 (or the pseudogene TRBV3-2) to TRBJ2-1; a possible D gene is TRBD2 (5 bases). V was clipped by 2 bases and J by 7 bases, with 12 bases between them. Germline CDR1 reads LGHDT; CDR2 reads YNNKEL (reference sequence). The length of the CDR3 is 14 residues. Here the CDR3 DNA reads TGTGCCAGCAGCCAACCGGCTAGCAGAAATGAGCAGTTCTTC. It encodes CASSQPASRNEQFF.

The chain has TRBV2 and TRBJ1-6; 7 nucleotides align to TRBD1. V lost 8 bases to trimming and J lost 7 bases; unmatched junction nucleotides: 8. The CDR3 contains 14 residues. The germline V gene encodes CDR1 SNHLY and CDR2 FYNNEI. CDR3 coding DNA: TGTGCCAGCTTGGCGGGACAGTTGAATTCACCCCTCCACTTT. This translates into CASLAGQLNSPLHF. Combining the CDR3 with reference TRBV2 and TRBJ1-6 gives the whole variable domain EPEVTQTPSHQVTQMGQEVILRCVPISNHLYFYWYRQILGQKVEFLVSFYNNEISEKSEIFDDQFSVERPDGSNFTLKIRSTKLEDSAMYFCASLAGQLNSPLHFGNGTRLTVT.

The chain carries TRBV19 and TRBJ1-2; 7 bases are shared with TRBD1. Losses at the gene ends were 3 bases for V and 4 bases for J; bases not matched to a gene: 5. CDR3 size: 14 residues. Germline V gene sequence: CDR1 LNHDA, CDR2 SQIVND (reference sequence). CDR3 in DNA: TGTGCCAGTAGTATCGGGACAGTTGTCTATGGCTACACCTTC. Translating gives CASSIGTVVYGYTF. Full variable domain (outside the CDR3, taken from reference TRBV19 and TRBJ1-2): DGGITQSPKYLFRKEGQNVTLSCEQNLNHDAMYWYRQDPGQGLRLIYYSQIVNDFQKGDIAEGYSVSREKKESFPLTVTSAQKNPTAFYLCASSIGTVVYGYTFGSGTRLTVV.

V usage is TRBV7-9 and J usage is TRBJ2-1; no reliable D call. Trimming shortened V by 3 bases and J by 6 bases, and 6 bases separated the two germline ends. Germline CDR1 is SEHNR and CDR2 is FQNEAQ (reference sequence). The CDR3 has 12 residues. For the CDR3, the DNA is TGTGCCAGCAGCTTGTGGAGCAATGAGCAGTTCTTC. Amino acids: CASSLWSNEQFF.

This chain's CDR3 is CASTAATTGNTIYF. CDR3 in DNA: TGTGCCAGTACGGCGGCGACAACTGGAAACACCATATATTTT. The J gene is TRBJ1-3, the V gene TRBV19; D not certain. V lost 7 bases and J 2 bases, leaving 12 bases between the germline ends. Per germline, CDR1 LNHDA and CDR2 SQIVND (reference sequence). The CDR3 length is 14 residues.

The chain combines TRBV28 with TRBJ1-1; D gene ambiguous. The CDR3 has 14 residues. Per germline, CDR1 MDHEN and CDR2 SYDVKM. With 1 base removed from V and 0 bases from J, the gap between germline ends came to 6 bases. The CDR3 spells CASSLSGLNTEAFF. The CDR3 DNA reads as TGTGCCAGCAGTTTATCGGGTTTGAACACTGAAGCTTTCTTT. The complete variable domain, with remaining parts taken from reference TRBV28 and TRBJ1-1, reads DVKVTQSSRYLVKRTGEKVFLECVQDMDHENMFWYRQDPGLGLRLIYFSYDVKMKEKGDIPEGYSVSREKKERFSLILESASTNQTSMYLCASSLSGLNTEAFFGQGTRLTVV.

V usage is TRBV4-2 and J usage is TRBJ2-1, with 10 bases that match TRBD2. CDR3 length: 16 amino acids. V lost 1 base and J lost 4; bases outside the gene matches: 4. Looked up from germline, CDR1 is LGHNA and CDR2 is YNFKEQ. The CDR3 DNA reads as TGTGCCAGCAGCCAAGCCGGGACTAGCGCTTACAATGAGCAGTTCTTC. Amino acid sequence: CASSQAGTSAYNEQFF.

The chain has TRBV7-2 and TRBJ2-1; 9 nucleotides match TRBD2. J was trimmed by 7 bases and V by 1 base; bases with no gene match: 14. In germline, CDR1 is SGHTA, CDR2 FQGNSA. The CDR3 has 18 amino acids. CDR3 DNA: TGTGCCAGCAGCTTAGGCCCGATCGCTAGCGGGACGGGTAATGAGCAGTTCTTC. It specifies CASSLGPIASGTGNEQFF.

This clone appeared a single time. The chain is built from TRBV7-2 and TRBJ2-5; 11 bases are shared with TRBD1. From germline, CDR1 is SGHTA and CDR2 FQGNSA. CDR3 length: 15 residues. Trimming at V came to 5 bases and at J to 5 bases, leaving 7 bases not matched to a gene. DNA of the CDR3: TGTGCCAGCAGCGCCTCGGACAGGGGGCATGAGACCCAGTACTTC. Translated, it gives CASSASDRGHETQYF. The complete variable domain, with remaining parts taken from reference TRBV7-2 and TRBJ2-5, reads GAGVSQSPSNKVTEKGKDVELRCDPISGHTALYWYRQSLGQGLEFLIYFQGNSAPDKSGLPSDRFSAERTGGSVSTLTIQRTQQEDSAVYLCASSASDRGHETQYFGPGTRLLVL.

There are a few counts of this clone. CDR3 residues: CASSSHGNYGYTF. The CDR3 DNA reads TGTGCCAGCAGTTCTCACGGAAACTATGGCTACACCTTC. V gene TRBV12-3 or TRBV12-4 combines with J gene TRBJ1-2, with no clear D. V was cut by 4 bases and J by 2 bases, with 8 bases left in between. This CDR3 is built from 13 residues.

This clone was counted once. The CDR3 DNA is TGTGCCAGTAGTATTAGGGCAGTAACCTACGAGCAGTACTTC. Its protein product is CASSIRAVTYEQYF. J is TRBJ2-7 and V is TRBV19; D uncertain. This CDR3 is 14 amino acids long. The germline V gene has CDR1 LNHDA and CDR2 SQIVND (reference sequence). Trimming removed 3 bases at V and 2 bases at J, with 11 bases between.

CDR3 sequence reads: CASSDRVDTEAFF. The DNA of the CDR3 is TGTGCCAGCAGTGACAGGGTAGACACTGAAGCTTTCTTT. J is TRBJ1-1 and V is TRBV3-1 (or the pseudogene TRBV3-2); the match to TRBD1 covers 7 bases. The CDR3 is 13 residues long. Germline assignment: CDR1 LGHDT and CDR2 YNNKEL (reference sequence). V dropped 6 bases and J dropped 3; count of bases not matched to a gene: 4.

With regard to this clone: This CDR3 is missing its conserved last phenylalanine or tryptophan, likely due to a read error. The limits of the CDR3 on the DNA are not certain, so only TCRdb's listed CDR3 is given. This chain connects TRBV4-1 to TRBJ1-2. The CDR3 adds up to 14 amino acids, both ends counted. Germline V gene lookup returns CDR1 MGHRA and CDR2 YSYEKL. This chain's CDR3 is CASSQASFPADCAY.

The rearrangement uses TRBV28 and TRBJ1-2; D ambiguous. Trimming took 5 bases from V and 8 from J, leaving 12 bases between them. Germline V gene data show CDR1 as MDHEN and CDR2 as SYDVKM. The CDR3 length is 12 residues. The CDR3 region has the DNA TGTGCCAGCAGTCAATATTTTATCGGCTACACCTTC. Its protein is CASSQYFIGYTF.

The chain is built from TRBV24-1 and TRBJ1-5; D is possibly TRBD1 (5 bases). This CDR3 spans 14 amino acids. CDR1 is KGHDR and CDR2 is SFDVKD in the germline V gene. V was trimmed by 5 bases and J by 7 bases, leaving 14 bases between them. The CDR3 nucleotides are TGTGCCACCAGTGGTAGCGACAGTTCGCAGCCCCAGCATTTT. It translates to CATSGSDSSQPQHF.

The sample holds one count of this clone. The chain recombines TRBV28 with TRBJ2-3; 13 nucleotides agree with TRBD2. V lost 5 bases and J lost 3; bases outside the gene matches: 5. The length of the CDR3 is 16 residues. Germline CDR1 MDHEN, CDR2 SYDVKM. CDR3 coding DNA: TGTGCCAGCAGTCTCGGACTAGCGGGAGAAACAGATACGCAGTATTTT. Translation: CASSLGLAGETDTQYF.

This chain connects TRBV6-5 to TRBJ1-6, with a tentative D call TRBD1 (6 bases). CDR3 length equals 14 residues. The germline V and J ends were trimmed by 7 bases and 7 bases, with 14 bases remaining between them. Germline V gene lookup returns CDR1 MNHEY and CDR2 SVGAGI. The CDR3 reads CASNYREENSPLHF. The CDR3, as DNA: TGTGCCAGCAACTACAGGGAGGAGAATTCACCCCTCCACTTT.

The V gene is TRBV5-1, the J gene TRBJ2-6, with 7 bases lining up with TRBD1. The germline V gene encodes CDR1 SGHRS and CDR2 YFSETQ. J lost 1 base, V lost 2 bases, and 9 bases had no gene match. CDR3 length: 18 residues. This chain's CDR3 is CASSLDGQVLSGANVLTF. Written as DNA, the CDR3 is TGCGCCAGCAGCTTAGATGGACAGGTTCTGTCTGGGGCCAACGTCCTGACTTTC.

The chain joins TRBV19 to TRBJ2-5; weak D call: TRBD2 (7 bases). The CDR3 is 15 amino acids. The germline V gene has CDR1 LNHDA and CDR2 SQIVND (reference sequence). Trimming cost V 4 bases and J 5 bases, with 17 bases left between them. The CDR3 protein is CASSKTSRGEETQYF. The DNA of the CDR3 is TGTGCCAGTAGTAAGACTAGCAGGGGAGAGGAGACCCAGTACTTC.

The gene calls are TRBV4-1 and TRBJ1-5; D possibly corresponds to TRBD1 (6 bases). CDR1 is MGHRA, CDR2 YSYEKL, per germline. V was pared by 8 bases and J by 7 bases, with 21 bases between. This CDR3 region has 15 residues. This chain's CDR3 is CASHPGRGEEQPQHF. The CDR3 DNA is TGCGCCAGCCATCCCGGGAGGGGGGAAGAACAGCCCCAGCATTTT.